This T cell receptor beta chain was identified in a study of cytomegalovirus exposure and HLA in healthy donors. V lost 3 bases to trimming and J lost 4 bases, with 16 bases between them. Germline V gene data show CDR1 as GTSNPN and CDR2 as SVGIG (reference sequence). This CDR3 region has 14 residues. It was with 60 Vbeta and 13 Jbeta primers that the PCR ran. Sequencing was performed with immunoSEQ multiplex PCR; in TCRdb, only in-frame clones are kept and a portion is missing. The sample has under 150,000 clones, about 83% seen once. Sequenced input: PBMCs. The clonotype comes from a girl aged 2-10 years in good health and CMV-seronegative. The V gene is TRBV30, the J gene TRBJ2-7, with D possibly matching TRBD1 (6 bases). This CDR3 is CAWRQGQQTYEQYF. In nucleotides, the CDR3 is TGTGCCTGGAGACAAGGACAGCAAACTTACGAGCAGTACTTC.